The entry below gives a single T cell receptor (beta chain) sequence along with its context. What it binds is not known. Generated by immunoSEQ multiplex PCR, the TCRdb table keeps only in-frame clones and is missing some. The table shows 130,000 to 150,000 clones, with more than 85% occurring only once. These data belong to a study of T cell responses to AZD1222 COVID-19 vaccine. Study conclusions and caveats: Most donors were white British, females outnumbered males, and clonal diversity was possibly underestimated. Repertoire collection took place solely once the T cell response had peaked. Close to half of all spike-specific TCRs reportedly target regions of the variants that are unmutated. The number of AZD1222 recipients seropositive at baseline was only five or six.

This clonotype originated in an adult in good health. The sample was peripheral blood, taken on day 0 of AZD1222 vaccination.

The DNA of the CDR3 is TGTGCCAGCAGCTTAGCGATTGCGGGTCAGCCCCAGCATTTT. It encodes CASSLAIAGQPQHF. This chain connects TRBV7-2 to TRBJ1-5; D is uncertain. Germline V gene lookup returns CDR1 SGHTA and CDR2 FQGNSA. This CDR3 has 14 residues. V lost 0 bases to trimming and J lost 6 bases, with 9 bases between them.